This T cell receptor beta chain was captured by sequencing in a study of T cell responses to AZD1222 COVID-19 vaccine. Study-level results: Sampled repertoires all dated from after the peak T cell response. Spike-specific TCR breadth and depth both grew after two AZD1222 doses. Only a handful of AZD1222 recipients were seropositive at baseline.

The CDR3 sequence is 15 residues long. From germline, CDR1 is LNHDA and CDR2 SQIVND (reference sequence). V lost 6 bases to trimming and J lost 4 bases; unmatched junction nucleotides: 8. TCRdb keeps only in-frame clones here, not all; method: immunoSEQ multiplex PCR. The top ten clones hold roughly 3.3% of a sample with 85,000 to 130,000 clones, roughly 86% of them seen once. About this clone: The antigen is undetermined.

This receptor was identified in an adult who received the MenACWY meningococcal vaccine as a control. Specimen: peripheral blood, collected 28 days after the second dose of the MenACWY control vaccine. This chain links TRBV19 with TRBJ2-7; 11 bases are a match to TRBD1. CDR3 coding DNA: TGTGCCAGTAGCCCCCGGACAGGGGGCCATTACGAGCAGTACTTC. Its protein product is CASSPRTGGHYEQYF. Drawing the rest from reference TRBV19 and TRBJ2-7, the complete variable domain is DGGITQSPKYLFRKEGQNVTLSCEQNLNHDAMYWYRQDPGQGLRLIYYSQIVNDFQKGDIAEGYSVSREKKESFPLTVTSAQKNPTAFYLCASSPRTGGHYEQYFGPGTRLTVT.